This T cell receptor (beta chain) comes out of a study of T cells after yellow fever vaccination. Via MiXCR, TCRdb re-called the 5' RACE reads, giving one row per CDR3 protein. The data show about 320,000 distinct CDR3 sequences, around 7% seen once. Trimming cost V 2 bases and J 0 bases, with 9 bases left between them. CDR3 length: 15 amino acids. The germline V gene encodes CDR1 SGHRS and CDR2 YFSETQ. In its sample, this clonotype was seen a few times. Sequencing was performed on PBMCs, taken about 49 days after the first yellow fever vaccination. The TCR originated in a man between 18 and 35 years old who received the YFV17D yellow fever vaccine. V and J are TRBV5-1 and TRBJ2-1; the D is unclear. This CDR3 is CASSLRQSSYNEQFF. In nucleotides, the CDR3 is TGCGCCAGCAGCTTACGCCAGAGCTCCTACAATGAGCAGTTCTTC.